This T cell receptor (beta chain) was sequenced in a study of blood T cell repertoires in COVID-19 (dated by TCRdb to about 2020). General notes on the study: Samples from collaborators originated in the United States, Italy and Spain and spanned both the acute and convalescent phases of COVID-19. The material from the prospective study consisted of cDNA or gDNA derived from T cells, B-cell-depleted T cells, or PBMCs. The repertoires were made available in a free public database intended to serve as a resource for research on the immune response to SARS-CoV-2. Deeply sampled blood TCRbeta repertoires from subjects exposed to, actively infected with, or recovered from COVID-19 were included in the dataset. Where available, HLA class I and class II types were obtained from metadata supplied by the sample provider rather than from assay-based typing. The samples were drawn from the first 160 participants of the ongoing ImmuneRACE study and from some 1,300 subjects provided by 6 global collaborators. The sample metadata nearly always contained a de-identified subject ID, COVID-19 status, age in years and sex.

The germline V gene supplies CDR1 SGHDT and CDR2 YYEEEE. The germline ends are 13 bases apart after V is trimmed by 4 bases and J by 6 bases. CDR3 length: 13 amino acids, cysteine to phenylalanine. Just CDR3 DNA is preserved here, 39 bases in frame from base 1. A remark on this clone: What antigen it recognizes has not been identified. Nothing much larger sits one base from this clone, and base qualities are not available.

The immunoSEQ Assay, a bias-controlled multiplex PCR, was used to amplify TCRbeta CDR3 regions from genomic DNA. In the source study's methods: Within the assay, amplification of reference gene primers was used to estimate how many nucleated cells each sample contained. Sequence reads were collapsed and filtered to measure the absolute abundance of every unique TCRbeta CDR3 rearrangement. For each sample, productive Simpson clonality was calculated as the square root of Simpson's diversity index over productive rearrangements. Here the immuneACCESS table is served through TCRdb, limited to in-frame sequences with V and J called. Missing clones are a known gap in these copies; in checked studies unresolved V genes cover under half, and the rest lacks a known reason. Clone size and the V and J calls come from that table; the DNA yielded D and trimming. This sample lists 300,000 to 400,000 clones; more than 85% were detected once. The top ten constitute around 4.2% of the sample.

In the prospective study, participants were 18 to 89 years old, resided in 24 geographic areas of the United States, and were enrolled through a virtual design. To assign participants to cohorts, the prospective study relied on clinical history that participants themselves reported in a screening survey and a study questionnaire. Exposed participants had been in contact, within 2 weeks of entering the study, with a person who had a PCR-confirmed or clinician-diagnosed case of COVID-19. Each participant in the prospective study had whole blood, serum and a nasopharyngeal or oropharyngeal swab collected by mobile phlebotomists. Over a roughly 2-month period, participants in the prospective study had the option of providing additional blood draws and questionnaires. Before DNA extraction, blood samples from the prospective study were shipped at room temperature or frozen. Beyond this particular receptor, the publication reports: The amount of clinical and demographic metadata varied by source and participant and was provided uncurated.

The source of this sequence is a woman aged 25 to 45 who had been exposed to COVID-19. The sequencing sample was made of PBMCs or T cells enriched from blood (not recorded which). The chain uses TRBV5-6 and TRBJ1-1; D gene: possibly TRBD1, on 5 matching bases. The nucleotides are TGTGCCAGCAGCCCAAGTGGGGGGGCTGAAGCTTTCTTT. This codes for CASSPSGGAEAFF. With the portions outside the CDR3 filled from the reference TRBV5-6 and TRBJ1-1 genes, the complete variable region becomes DAGVTQSPTHLIKTRGQQVTLRCSPKSGHDTVSWYQQALGQGPQFIFQYYEEEERQRGNFPDRFSGHQFPNYSSELNVNALLLGDSALYLCASSPSGGAEAFFGQGTRLTVV.